These 23 T cell receptor beta chains were all obtained from the same sample, sequenced in a study of blood T cell repertoires in COVID-19. The method was immunoSEQ multiplex PCR; TCRdb's version includes in-frame clones alone and lacks a portion of them. The sample consists of roughly 220,000 clones, 84% of them appearing once. The sequenced material came from peripheral blood. The receptor set was obtained from a woman between 40 and 50 years old who had recovered from COVID-19.

The V and J genes are TRBV7-9 and TRBJ1-2, with D possibly being TRBD1 (5 bases). Between the trimmed V and J ends, which lost 5 bases and 2 bases, there was a span of 12 bases. The CDR3 spans 14 residues. The V gene's germline CDR1 is SEHNR and CDR2 FQNEAQ (reference sequence). The CDR3 loop is CASSQLTENYGYTF. The CDR3 DNA is TGTGCCAGCAGCCAGTTGACAGAAAACTATGGCTACACCTTC.

This sequence joins TRBV6-1 and TRBJ1-2; the D is unclear. Germline-derived CDR1 and CDR2 are MNHNS and SASEGT. The CDR3 spans 13 residues. The ends were cut back, 2 bases at V and 8 bases at J, with 12 bases in the middle. DNA of the CDR3: TGTGCCAGCAGTGAATACGGGGATCAGGGCTACACCTTC. This encodes CASSEYGDQGYTF.

The chain uses TRBV14 and TRBJ1-6; maybe TRBD1 (5 bases). The CDR3 consists of 14 residues. Trimming removed 4 bases from V and 6 bases from J, with 10 bases in between. CDR1 is SGHDN and CDR2 is FVKESK in the germline V gene. The CDR3 bases are TGTGCCAGCAGCCCAGGGTTTGGTAATTCACCCCTCCACTTT. Encoded protein: CASSPGFGNSPLHF.

The DNA of the CDR3 is TGTGCCAGCAGCTTAGATGGTTTAACTAGCGGGGGGAGCACAGATACGCAGTATTTT. It is translated as CASSLDGLTSGGSTDTQYF. V and J are TRBV7-2 and TRBJ2-3; 12 nucleotides line up with TRBD2. The germline V gene encodes CDR1 SGHTA and CDR2 FQGNSA. The CDR3 is made up of 19 amino acids. V shed 1 base, J shed 0 bases, and the junction held 8 bases outside the gene matches.

The V call is TRBV5-8, the J call TRBJ2-5, with D possibly being TRBD2 (6 bases). Germline CDR1 SGHTS, CDR2 YDEGEE. This CDR3 spans 16 amino acids. Trimming pared 6 bases from V and 0 bases from J, leaving 18 bases between. CDR3 bases: TGTGCCAGCACCGCGGTGGGTAGCGGAAACCAAGAGACCCAGTACTTC. Translating gives CASTAVGSGNQETQYF.

The chain links TRBV27 to TRBJ2-6; tentatively, D is TRBD2 (6 bases). The CDR3 runs 17 residues. Deletions cut 5 bases from V and 3 bases from J, with 17 bases between. CDR1 and CDR2 (germline): MNHEY, SMNVEV (reference sequence). The CDR3 here is CASSGAGTLFGANVLTF. CDR3 bases: TGTGCCAGCAGTGGCGCCGGGACTCTCTTTGGGGCCAACGTCCTGACTTTC.

V and J are TRBV20-1 and TRBJ1-5, with TRBD1 matching over 10 bases. There are 15 residues in the CDR3. The germline CDR1 and CDR2 sequences are DFQATT and SNEGSKA (reference sequence). Germline trimming cut 3 bases from V and 3 bases from J; bases unmatched to any gene: 5. CDR3 bases: TGCAGTGCTAGTTTAGGGACAGGGGCCAATCAGCCCCAGCATTTT. Protein: CSASLGTGANQPQHF.

The rearrangement uses TRBV15 and TRBJ2-3; 9 positions agree with TRBD1. This CDR3 is 16 amino acids long. Losses at the gene ends were 7 bases for V and 2 bases for J; bases not matched to a gene: 10. Germline values: CDR1 LNHNV, CDR2 YYDKDF (reference sequence). The CDR3 sequence is CATTLNRGLDTDTQYF. In DNA, the CDR3 is TGTGCCACCACCCTGAACAGGGGGCTAGACACAGATACGCAGTATTTT.

The chain combines TRBV5-1 with TRBJ1-4; maybe TRBD1 (6 bases). Germline CDR1 reads SGHRS; CDR2 reads YFSETQ. This CDR3 is 14 amino acids long. The V gene lost 0 bases and the J gene lost 8 bases, with 11 bases spanning the gap. Written as DNA, the CDR3 is TGCGCCAGCAGCTTGGTTGGGGGCCGGGAAAAACTGTTTTTT. It codes for CASSLVGGREKLFF. The entire variable domain, with the rest obtained from reference TRBV5-1 and TRBJ1-4, is as follows: KAGVTQTPRYLIKTRGQQVTLSCSPISGHRSVSWYQQTPGQGLQFLFEYFSETQRNKGNFPGRFSGRQFSNSRSEMNVSTLELGDSALYLCASSLVGGREKLFFGSGTQLSVL.

The J gene is TRBJ2-5, the V gene TRBV6-5; possible D gene TRBD1, 5 bases. Trimming took 6 bases from V and 3 from J, leaving 11 bases between them. Germline assignment: CDR1 MNHEY and CDR2 SVGAGI. CDR3 size: 13 residues. The CDR3 DNA reads as TGTGCCAGCAGGCCCAGGGTAGAAGAGACCCAGTACTTC. Protein sequence: CASRPRVEETQYF.

This clone came up once. This chain uses TRBV10-3 with TRBJ2-6; TRBD1 agrees at 9 bases. The J segment lost 0 bases and the V segment lost 10 bases, leaving 10 bases of the junction unmatched. Germline CDR1 is ENHRY and CDR2 is SYGVKD. The CDR3 is 17 amino acids. The CDR3 DNA is TGTGCCACTCGGCCCGGGACAGGGTTCTCTGGGGCCAACGTCCTGACTTTC. It translates to CATRPGTGFSGANVLTF.

The gene calls are TRBV4-1 and TRBJ2-1; 10 bases align to TRBD2. The J segment lost 4 bases and the V segment lost 6 bases, leaving 6 bases of the junction unmatched. This CDR3 region has 15 residues. Germline V CDR1 and CDR2: MGHRA, YSYEKL. In DNA, the CDR3 is TGCGCCAGCAGTTCCGGGACTAGCGTTTACAATGAGCAGTTCTTC. Its translation: CASSSGTSVYNEQFF.

The chain is built from TRBV6-1 and TRBJ2-5; 11 positions agree with TRBD2. Germline values: CDR1 MNHNS, CDR2 SASEGT. V shed 4 bases, J shed 5 bases, and the junction held 9 bases outside the gene matches. This CDR3 is built from 16 residues. In DNA form, the CDR3 reads TGTGCCAGCAGTGTAAATAGCGGGGGGGCCGAGGAGACCCAGTACTTC. This encodes CASSVNSGGAEETQYF.

The chain couples TRBV7-9 to TRBJ1-1; 7 bases map to TRBD1. Losses at the gene ends were 5 bases for V and 1 base for J; bases not matched to a gene: 7. CDR3 length equals 15 residues. Germline V gives CDR1 SEHNR, CDR2 FQNEAQ (reference sequence). The DNA of the CDR3 is TGTGCCAGCAGCCCAGCCGACAGGGAGAACACTGAAGCTTTCTTT. It codes for CASSPADRENTEAFF.

This clone came up once. The J gene is TRBJ2-1, the V gene TRBV5-4, with D tentatively TRBD2 (5 bases). This CDR3 has 14 residues. The V gene's germline CDR1 is SGHNT and CDR2 YYREEE (reference sequence). V lost 5 bases to trimming and J lost 9 bases, with 18 bases between them. Here the CDR3 reads CASRWENLASEQFF. The CDR3 region has the DNA TGTGCCAGCAGGTGGGAGAATCTGGCGTCTGAGCAGTTCTTC.

The chain is built from TRBV19 and TRBJ1-1, with TRBD1 matching over 11 bases. Trimming cost V 6 bases and J 3 bases; bases outside gene matches: 12. CDR1 and CDR2 (germline): LNHDA, SQIVND (reference sequence). This CDR3 is 17 amino acids long. CDR3 loop: CASSISLGQGVDTEAFF. The DNA of the CDR3 is TGTGCCAGTAGCATAAGTTTGGGACAGGGGGTCGACACTGAAGCTTTCTTT.

The chain employs TRBV6-2 or TRBV6-3 and TRBJ1-5; D possibly corresponds to TRBD1 (5 bases). Germline CDR1 MNHEY, CDR2 SVGEGT. The CDR3 runs 14 residues. Trimming stripped 5 bases from V and 4 bases from J, with 12 bases between. CDR3 coding DNA: TGTGCCAGCAGTGCCTCAGGGTGGAATCAGCCCCAGCATTTT. It codes for CASSASGWNQPQHF.

This clone has a handful of counts. The chain combines TRBV13 with TRBJ2-3; 8 bases agree with TRBD2. V dropped 4 bases and J dropped 5; count of bases not matched to a gene: 8. Germline V gene lookup returns CDR1 PRHDT and CDR2 FYEKMQ (reference sequence). The CDR3 spans 15 residues. The DNA of the CDR3 is TGTGCCAGCAGCTCAACTAGCGGCCACGGAGATACGCAGTATTTT. Its translation: CASSSTSGHGDTQYF.

The chain recombines TRBV7-8 with TRBJ1-1; D call uncertain. Germline values: CDR1 SGHVS, CDR2 FQNEAQ. Trimming pared 0 bases from V and 0 bases from J, leaving 5 bases between. The CDR3 length is 14 residues. CDR3 amino acids: CASSLAGMNTEAFF. The CDR3 region has the DNA TGTGCCAGCAGCTTAGCGGGCATGAACACTGAAGCTTTCTTT.

The chain links TRBV5-1 to TRBJ2-1, with D possibly being TRBD2 (6 bases). Trimming stripped 1 base from V and 7 bases from J, with 15 bases between. Germline CDR1 and CDR2: SGHRS and YFSETQ. This CDR3 comprises 15 residues. CDR3 region: CASSLPPTRGNEQFF. The CDR3 region has the DNA TGCGCCAGCAGCTTGCCTCCCACTCGGGGGAATGAGCAGTTCTTC.

This clone was observed a few times. The chain carries TRBV24-1 and TRBJ1-1; D is perhaps TRBD1 (5 bases). V shed 9 bases and J shed 0 bases, with 19 bases lying between them. From germline, CDR1 is KGHDR and CDR2 SFDVKD. The CDR3 consists of 16 residues. As DNA, the CDR3 is TGTGCCACCGACGACAGCCCCCGACTCATGAACACTGAAGCTTTCTTT. Residues: CATDDSPRLMNTEAFF.

The table lists this clone with a few counts. The chain is built from TRBV6-2 or TRBV6-3 and TRBJ1-1, with TRBD1 matching 10 bases. This CDR3 contains 17 residues. Unmatched junction bases numbered 8, after V lost 4 bases and J lost 0 bases. CDR1 MNHEY and CDR2 SVGEGT come from the germline V gene. The CDR3 coding sequence is TGTGCCAGCAGTTTCTCCGGGACAGGGGTCATGAACACTGAAGCTTTCTTT. Encoded protein: CASSFSGTGVMNTEAFF.

This clone was picked up one time. The chain is built from TRBV6-5 and TRBJ1-1; D is unresolved. The CDR3 has 12 amino acids. The ends were cut back, 6 bases at V and 4 bases at J, with 9 bases in the middle. Germline V gene sequence: CDR1 MNHEY, CDR2 SVGAGI. For the CDR3, the DNA is TGTGCCAGCAGCATGGGAGTCACTGAAGCTTTCTTT. Translated: CASSMGVTEAFF.